The text below deals with one TCR beta chain. Its antigen is still unknown. No base qualities exist here, and no much larger clone lies one base off it. The identical CDR3 is also encoded by other nucleotide sequences in the sample. This sample is part of a study of blood T cell repertoires in COVID-19 (dated by TCRdb to 2018 to 2020). Describing the broader study: Samples from collaborators originated in the United States, Italy and Spain and spanned both the acute and convalescent phases of COVID-19. The prospective study material was composed of cDNA or gDNA derived from T cells, B-cell-depleted T cells, or PBMCs. Subjects who had been exposed to COVID-19, were actively infected with it, or had recovered from it provided the deeply sampled blood TCRbeta repertoires that made up the dataset. A freely available public database, intended as a resource for researchers studying the immune response to SARS-CoV-2, is where the repertoires were released. Samples were obtained from the ongoing ImmuneRACE study (first 160 participants) and from 1,254 subjects provided by 6 global collaborators. Sample metadata almost always included a de-identified subject ID, COVID-19 status, age in years and sex. HLA class I and class II types, where available, came from metadata supplied by the sample provider rather than from assay-based typing. Findings and caveats that apply to the study as a whole: How much clinical and demographic metadata was included differed by source and by participant, and the metadata was provided uncurated.

Each collaborating institution followed its own protocols to collect whole blood in K2EDTA tubes. For TCRbeta analysis, collaborators shipped samples in one of three forms: frozen whole blood, isolated PBMCs, or DNA extracted from either of those sample types. The CDR1 and CDR2 encoded by the germline V gene (reference sequence) are LNHDA and SQIVND. From cysteine to phenylalanine, the CDR3 is 15 amino acids long. The kept DNA is CDR3 alone, 45 bases in frame from the first base. Relative to germline, V is missing 5 bases and J is missing 1 base, with 7 bases of the junction outside any gene match. TCRbeta CDR3 regions were amplified from genomic DNA by means of the immunoSEQ Assay, a bias-controlled multiplex PCR. For the original study's pipeline: Nucleated cell counts per sample were estimated from amplification of reference gene primers within the assay. To quantify the absolute abundance of each unique TCRbeta CDR3 rearrangement, sequence reads were collapsed and filtered. Productive Simpson clonality was computed per sample as the square root of Simpson's diversity index over productive rearrangements. In TCRdb, the immuneACCESS table is reduced to in-frame sequences with V and J assigned. These tables do not hold every clone; where another copy was compared, an unresolved V gene accounts for under half, and the others remain unexplained. V and J calls and clone size are as listed in that table; D and trimming were resolved from the DNA. This sample has 150,000 to 200,000 clones in its table, and roughly 80% of those were observed once. About 7.8% of the sample goes to the ten largest clones.

Sequencing was performed on peripheral blood. The sequence was obtained from a man between 60 and 75 years old with acute or convalescent COVID-19. The receptor chain draws on TRBV19 and TRBJ1-1; 7 bases in the middle match TRBD1. CDR3 loop: CASSPPGTANTEAFF. The nucleotide sequence is given as TGTGCCAGTAGTCCGCCCGGGACAGCGAACACTGAAGCTTTCTTT.